This TCR beta chain was identified in a study of T cell responses to AZD1222 COVID-19 vaccine. General observations from the study: All repertoire sampling was performed exclusively after the peak T cell response. It was only a handful of AZD1222 recipients who were seropositive at baseline. As reported, nearly half of all spike-specific TCRs target variant regions that are unmutated.

The table came from immunoSEQ multiplex PCR; TCRdb's copy has only in-frame clones and leaves some out. The data show 150,000 to 160,000 clones, 90% seen once. Pooled together were second doses at about 4 or about 12 weeks. Deletions cut 3 bases from V and 2 bases from J, with 10 bases between. This CDR3 contains 14 residues. Germline V gives CDR1 MDHEN, CDR2 SYDVKM. In regard to this clone: As yet, its antigen is unknown.

Sequencing used peripheral blood, obtained 28 days after the second AZD1222 dose. The receptor's source is an adult who received the AZD1222 COVID-19 vaccine. The V call is TRBV28, the J call TRBJ1-2, with unresolved D. CDR3 sequence (DNA): TGTGCCAGCAGTTTCCGAGGGCCGAACTATGGCTACACCTTC. As protein: CASSFRGPNYGYTF.